The present T cell receptor beta chain was sequenced within a study of blood T cells in healthy people across ages. Study-wide findings and caveats: Roughly linearly, TCR beta diversity per million T cells fell as age increased.

Each sample yielded at least 5.5 micrograms of PBMC total RNA. About this clonotype itself: Its antigen is not identified.

With a J-beta primer mix and a sample-barcoded 5' primer, a second PCR ran roughly 6 to 11 cycles. From the 5' RACE reads, TCRdb called clonotypes with MiXCR, one entry per CDR3 protein. The sample carries about 780,000 distinct CDR3 sequences, more than 35% recorded once. The CDR3 has 14 amino acids. J was trimmed by 4 bases and V by 5 bases; bases with no gene match: 6. The germline V gene encodes CDR1 MDHEN and CDR2 SYDVKM. The clonotype originates from a man older than 75 in good health. Sequenced material: blood. V is TRBV28 and J is TRBJ2-5; 8 positions agree with TRBD2. CDR3 coding DNA: TGTGCCAGCAGTGGGACTAGGGTTGCAGAGACCCAGTACTTC. This encodes CASSGTRVAETQYF.